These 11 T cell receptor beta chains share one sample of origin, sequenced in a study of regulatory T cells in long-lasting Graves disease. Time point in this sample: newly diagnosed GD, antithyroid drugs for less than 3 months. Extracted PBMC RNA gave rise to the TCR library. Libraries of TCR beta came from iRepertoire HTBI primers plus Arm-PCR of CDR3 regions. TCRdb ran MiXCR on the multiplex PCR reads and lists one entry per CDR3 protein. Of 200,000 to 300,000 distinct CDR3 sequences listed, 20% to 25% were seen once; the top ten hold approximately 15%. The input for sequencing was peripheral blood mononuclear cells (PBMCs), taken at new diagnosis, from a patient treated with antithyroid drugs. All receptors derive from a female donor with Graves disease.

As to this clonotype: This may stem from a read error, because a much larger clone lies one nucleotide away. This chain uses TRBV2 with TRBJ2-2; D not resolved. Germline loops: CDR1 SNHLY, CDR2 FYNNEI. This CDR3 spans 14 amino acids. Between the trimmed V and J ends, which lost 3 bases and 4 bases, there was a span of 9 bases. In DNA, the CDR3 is TGTGCCAGCAGTGACAATCTACTCACCGGGGAGCTGTTTTTT. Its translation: CASSDNLLTGELFF.

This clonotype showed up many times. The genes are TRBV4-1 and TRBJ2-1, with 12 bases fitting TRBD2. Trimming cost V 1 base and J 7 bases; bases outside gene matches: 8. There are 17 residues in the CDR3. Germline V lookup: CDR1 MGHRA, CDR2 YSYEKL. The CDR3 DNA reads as TGCGCCAGCAGCCAAGGATTGACTAGCGGGAGTTGGAATGAGCAGTTCTTC. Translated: CASSQGLTSGSWNEQFF.

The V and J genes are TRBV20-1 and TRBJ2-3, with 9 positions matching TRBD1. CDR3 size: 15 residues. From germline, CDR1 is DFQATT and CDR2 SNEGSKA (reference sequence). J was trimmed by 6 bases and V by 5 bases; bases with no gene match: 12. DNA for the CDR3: TGCAGTGCTCCGAATAAACAGGGGGCGACGGATACGCAGTATTTT. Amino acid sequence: CSAPNKQGATDTQYF.

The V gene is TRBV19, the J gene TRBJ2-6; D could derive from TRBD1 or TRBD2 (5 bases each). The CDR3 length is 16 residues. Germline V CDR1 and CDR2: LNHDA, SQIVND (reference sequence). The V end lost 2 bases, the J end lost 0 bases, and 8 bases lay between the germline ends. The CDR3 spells CASSITGHSGANVLTF. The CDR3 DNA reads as TGTGCCAGTAGTATAACGGGGCACTCTGGGGCCAACGTCCTGACTTTC. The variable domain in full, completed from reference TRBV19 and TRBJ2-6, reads DGGITQSPKYLFRKEGQNVTLSCEQNLNHDAMYWYRQDPGQGLRLIYYSQIVNDFQKGDIAEGYSVSREKKESFPLTVTSAQKNPTAFYLCASSITGHSGANVLTFGAGSRLTVL.

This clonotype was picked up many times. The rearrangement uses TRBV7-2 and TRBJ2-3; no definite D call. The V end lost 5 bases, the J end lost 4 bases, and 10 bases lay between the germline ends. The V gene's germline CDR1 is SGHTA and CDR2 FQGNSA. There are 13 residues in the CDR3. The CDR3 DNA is TGTGCCAGCAGCGCTATTGCTGCAGATACGCAGTATTTT. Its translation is CASSAIAADTQYF.

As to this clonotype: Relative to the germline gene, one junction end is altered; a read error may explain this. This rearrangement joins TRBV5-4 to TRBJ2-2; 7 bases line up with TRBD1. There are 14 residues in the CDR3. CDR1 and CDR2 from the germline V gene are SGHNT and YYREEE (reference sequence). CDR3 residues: CASRPTGDTRELFF. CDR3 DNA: TGTGCCAGCAGGCCTACAGGGGACACCAGGGAGCTGTTTTTT.

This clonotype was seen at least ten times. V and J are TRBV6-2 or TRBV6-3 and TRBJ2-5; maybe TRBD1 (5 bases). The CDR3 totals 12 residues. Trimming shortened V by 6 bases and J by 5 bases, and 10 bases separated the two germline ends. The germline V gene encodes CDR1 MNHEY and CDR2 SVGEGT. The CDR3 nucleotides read TGTGCCAGCAGGAAGGGGCGGGAGACCCAGTACTTC. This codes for CASRKGRETQYF.

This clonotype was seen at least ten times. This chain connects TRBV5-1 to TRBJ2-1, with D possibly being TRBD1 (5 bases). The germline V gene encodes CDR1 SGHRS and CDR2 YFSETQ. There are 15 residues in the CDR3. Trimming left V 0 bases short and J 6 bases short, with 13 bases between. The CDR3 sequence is CASSLDPGRGNEQFF. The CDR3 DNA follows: TGCGCCAGCAGCTTGGATCCAGGGCGAGGCAATGAGCAGTTCTTC.

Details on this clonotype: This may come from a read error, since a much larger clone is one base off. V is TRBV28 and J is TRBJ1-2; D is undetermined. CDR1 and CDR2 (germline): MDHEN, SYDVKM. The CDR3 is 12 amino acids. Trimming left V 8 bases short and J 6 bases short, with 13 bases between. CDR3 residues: CASGSPGDGYTF. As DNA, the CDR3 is TGTGCCAGCGGTTCCCCCGGGGATGGCTACACCTTC.

This CDR3 is CATRDRPYSSNEKLFF. The DNA for the CDR3 is TGTGCCACTAGAGACAGGCCATACTCCAGCAATGAAAAACTGTTTTTT. This chain links TRBV19 with TRBJ1-4; possible D gene TRBD1, 6 bases. Looked up from germline, CDR1 is LNHDA and CDR2 is SQIVND (reference sequence). There are 16 residues in the CDR3. Trimming removed 10 bases from V and 5 bases from J, with 23 bases in between.

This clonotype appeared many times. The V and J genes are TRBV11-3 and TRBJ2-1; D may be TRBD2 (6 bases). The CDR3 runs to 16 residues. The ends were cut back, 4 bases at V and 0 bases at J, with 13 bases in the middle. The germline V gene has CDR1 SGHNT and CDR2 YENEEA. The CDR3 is CASSYRLTSSYNEQFF. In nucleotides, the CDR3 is TGTGCCAGCAGCTACAGGCTGACTAGCTCCTACAATGAGCAGTTCTTC.